The 3 T cell receptor beta chains presented below share a single source sample, sequenced in a study of Tregs in tolerant kidney transplant recipients. Profiling relied on immunoSEQ multiplex PCR, and the TCRdb table lists in-frame clones only, not all of them. The table shows approximately 260,000 clones, with about 80% occurring only once. Sequencing used CD4+ T cells from blood. These receptors originate from a human donor in good health.

This clone was picked up a small number of times. J is TRBJ2-4 and V is TRBV2; tentative D call: TRBD2 (6 bases). The CDR3 is 12 residues long. Germline V gene data show CDR1 as SNHLY and CDR2 as FYNNEI. V lost 6 bases, J lost 8 bases, and 11 bases lay in between. CDR3 coding DNA: TGTGCCAGCAGGCTCGGGACTGACATTCAGTACTTC. It encodes CASRLGTDIQYF.

This clone was counted a single time. The rearrangement joins TRBV6-1 to TRBJ1-1; D gene unclear. CDR3 size: 15 residues. Germline V gene lookup returns CDR1 MNHNS and CDR2 SASEGT. V dropped 0 bases and J dropped 5 bases, with 13 bases sitting between them. DNA for the CDR3: TGTGCCAGCAGTGAAGCGAGCCCCCGAGCGACTGAAGCTTTCTTT. It specifies CASSEASPRATEAFF.

This clone appeared a few times. The chain links TRBV18 to TRBJ1-1; no reliable D call. Per the germline V gene, CDR1 is KGHSH and CDR2 is LQKENI. This CDR3 spans 13 amino acids. V lost 4 bases, J lost 1 base, and 7 bases lay in between. The CDR3 DNA reads TGTGCCAGCTCACAGGACCCGAACACTGAAGCTTTCTTT. It translates to CASSQDPNTEAFF.